This entry lists 22 T cell receptor beta chains sequenced from one sample in a study of blood T cells in healthy people across ages. Primed by a sample-barcoded 5' primer and a J-beta primer mix, a second PCR proceeded for 7 to 11 cycles. TCRdb reprocessed the 5' RACE reads via MiXCR and lists one record per CDR3 protein. The sample yields 750,000 or so distinct CDR3 sequences, 25% seen once. The same data also went into a second study, on T cells of mothers and their children.

Sequencing was carried out using blood. The receptors were gathered from a boy aged 5-17 years in good health.

The V gene is TRBV20-1, the J gene TRBJ2-3, with D tentatively TRBD2 (5 bases). CDR1 is DFQATT and CDR2 is SNEGSKA in the germline V gene (reference sequence). CDR3 length: 15 residues. Deletions cut 7 bases from V and 0 bases from J, with 17 bases between. The CDR3 sequence is CSGPFRAASTDTQYF. The CDR3 DNA follows: TGCAGTGGCCCTTTCCGAGCGGCTAGCACAGATACGCAGTATTTT.

This clonotype was detected only a few times. The chain combines TRBV29-1 with TRBJ2-2; D gene unclear. V was trimmed by 8 bases and J by 6 bases, leaving 19 bases between them. This CDR3 comprises 14 residues. The V gene's germline CDR1 is SQVTM and CDR2 ANQGSEA. CDR3 region: CSRMVPRRAGELFF. The DNA for the CDR3 is TGCAGCCGGATGGTCCCGCGGAGAGCCGGGGAGCTGTTTTTT.

The V gene is TRBV5-1, the J gene TRBJ2-7; 7 bases match TRBD1. The J segment lost 2 bases and the V segment lost 2 bases, leaving 7 bases of the junction unmatched. Germline V gene sequence: CDR1 SGHRS, CDR2 YFSETQ. The CDR3 consists of 15 residues. The CDR3 DNA sequence: TGCGCCAGCAGCTTTCGAGACAGGGAAACCTACGAGCAGTACTTC. Its protein product is CASSFRDRETYEQYF.

V and J are TRBV7-9 and TRBJ2-5; D remains ambiguous. Per germline, CDR1 SEHNR and CDR2 FQNEAQ (reference sequence). The length of the CDR3 is 11 residues. V lost 2 bases to trimming and J lost 10 bases, with 8 bases between them. The CDR3 region is CASSLFEDQYF. The CDR3 region has the DNA TGTGCCAGCAGCTTATTCGAGGACCAGTACTTC.

This clonotype was picked up a small number of times. The chain recombines TRBV6-2 or TRBV6-3 with TRBJ2-7; D is undetermined. Germline CDR1 and CDR2: MNHEY and SVGEGT. Trimming pared 0 bases from V and 9 bases from J, leaving 12 bases between. CDR3 length: 13 residues. The CDR3 DNA reads TGTGCCAGCAGTTACTCGGAGACTCTCGGGCAGTACTTC. Amino acid sequence: CASSYSETLGQYF.

This clonotype was detected once. This chain connects TRBV6-2 or TRBV6-3 to TRBJ2-5; no clear D gene. The CDR3 sequence is 13 residues long. Germline V gene sequence: CDR1 MNHEY, CDR2 SVGEGT. Trimming cost V 6 bases and J 7 bases, with 15 bases left between them. CDR3 sequence reads: CASSILGSGTQYF. The CDR3 coding sequence is TGTGCCAGCAGCATCCTGGGCTCAGGGACCCAGTACTTC.

This clonotype was seen a handful of times. The chain has TRBV7-6 and TRBJ2-5; D is unclear. CDR1 is SGHVS, CDR2 FNYEAQ, per germline. The CDR3 is made up of 13 amino acids. Deletions cut 5 bases from V and 5 bases from J, with 12 bases between. CDR3 sequence (DNA): TGTGCCAGCAGCGGACCGCTCGAGGAGACCCAGTACTTC. This sequence encodes CASSGPLEETQYF.

This clonotype has a handful of counts. At one end the junction does not follow the germline gene, possibly because of a read error. This chain links TRBV7-7 with TRBJ2-2; 7 nucleotides agree with TRBD2. CDR1 and CDR2 from the germline V gene are SSHAT and FNYEAQ (reference sequence). The CDR3 runs to 14 residues. The CDR3 reads CASSLSGKTGELFF. The CDR3 DNA reads as TGTGCTAGCAGCTTAAGCGGGAAGACCGGGGAGCTGTTTTTT.

This clonotype is a singleton in its sample. V gene TRBV12-3 or TRBV12-4 combines with J gene TRBJ1-4; TRBD1 might be the D (5 bases). V was shortened by 1 base and J by 7 bases, with 13 bases between the two germline ends. The CDR3 totals 15 residues. The CDR3 loop reads CASSLGGFGGEKLFF. The CDR3 coding sequence is TGTGCCAGCAGTTTAGGGGGCTTTGGGGGTGAAAAACTGTTTTTT.

This clonotype was detected only a few times. At one of its ends the junction is not consistent with the germline gene, which may arise from a read error. CDR3 residues: CATSDQGPGGSGYTF. In nucleotides, the CDR3 is TGTGCCACCAGTGATCAAGGTCCGGGGGGGTCCGGCTACACCTTC. The chain combines TRBV10-3 with TRBJ1-2; D may be TRBD1 (5 bases). This CDR3 spans 15 amino acids. CDR1 is ENHRY, CDR2 SYGVKD, per germline.

V and J are TRBV7-3 and TRBJ1-2, with TRBD1 matching over 7 bases. Germline V gene sequence: CDR1 SGHTA, CDR2 FQGTGA. J gave up 7 bases and V 3 bases, and 8 bases lay outside the gene matches. CDR3 length: 14 residues. The CDR3 nucleotides are TGTGCCAGCAGCTTGTCCGGACAGGAGGGTGGCTACACCTTC. The encoded protein is CASSLSGQEGGYTF.

In the case of this clonotype: One end of the junction fails to match germline, which may point to a read error. The rearrangement joins TRBV9 to TRBJ1-1; no clear D. The CDR3 is made up of 13 amino acids. Per germline, CDR1 SGDLS and CDR2 YYNGEE. The DNA of the CDR3 is TGTGCCGGCAGCGATATATCGAACACTGAAGCTTTCTTT. This gives the protein CAGSDISNTEAFF.

The table lists this clonotype with a few counts. The chain is built from TRBV5-5 and TRBJ1-4; D remains unclear. This CDR3 contains 15 residues. From germline, CDR1 is SGHKS and CDR2 YYEKEE (reference sequence). The V end was cut by 3 bases, the J end by 0 bases, with 9 bases between. CDR3 protein: CASSSKGSTNEKLFF. CDR3 DNA: TGTGCCAGCAGCTCAAAAGGGTCAACTAATGAAAAACTGTTTTTT. The entire variable domain, with the rest obtained from reference TRBV5-5 and TRBJ1-4, is as follows: DAGVTQSPTHLIKTRGQQVTLRCSPISGHKSVSWYQQVLGQGPQFIFQYYEKEERGRGNFPDRFSARQFPNYSSELNVNALLLGDSALYLCASSSKGSTNEKLFFGSGTQLSVL.

The chain couples TRBV6-5 to TRBJ2-5; 7 bases are a match to TRBD1. The last part of the DNA fits TRBJ2-7 better; the J call may be wrong. Germline CDR1 MNHEY, CDR2 SVGAGI. The CDR3 is made up of 13 amino acids. In nucleotides, the CDR3 is TGTGCCAGCAGTGCGGACAGGACCTACGAGCAGTACTTC. Protein product: CASSADRTYEQYF.

This clonotype was counted once. One end of the junction varies from germline; a read error may be responsible. This chain joins TRBV3-1 and TRBJ2-7; D not certain. Germline CDR1 is LGHDT and CDR2 is YNNKEL (reference sequence). CDR3 length: 12 amino acids. The DNA for the CDR3 is TGTGCCAGCGGCCAGGTCAACTACGAGCAGTACTTC. Its protein product is CASGQVNYEQYF.

The CDR3, as DNA: TGTGCCAGCAGCGAGGGACTAGCGGGAGTCCCTTTCAACGAGCAGTACTTC. Its protein is CASSEGLAGVPFNEQYF. The chain combines TRBV7-6 with TRBJ2-5; 14 bases fit TRBD2. The last part of the DNA fits TRBJ2-7 better; the J call may be wrong. There are 17 residues in the CDR3. Germline CDR1 and CDR2: SGHVS and FNYEAQ.

Written as DNA, the CDR3 is TGTGCCAGTAACGGAATGCGGTACAATGAGCAGTTCTTC. Its translation is CASNGMRYNEQFF. The gene calls are TRBV6-2 or TRBV6-3 and TRBJ2-1, with D unclear. Per the germline V gene, CDR1 is MNHEY and CDR2 is SVGEGT. V lost 9 bases to trimming and J lost 4 bases, with 13 bases between them. This CDR3 contains 13 residues.

The V gene is TRBV7-2, the J gene TRBJ1-6, with 9 bases fitting TRBD1. The CDR3 extends over 13 amino acids. Germline-derived CDR1 and CDR2 are SGHTA and FQGNSA. V gave up 4 bases and J gave up 9 bases; unmatched junction bases: 1. CDR3 residues: CASSWGQGSPLHF. CDR3 DNA sequence: TGTGCCAGCAGCTGGGGACAGGGTTCACCCCTCCACTTT.

This clonotype was found a few times. J is TRBJ2-5 and V is TRBV7-2; D not resolved. The CDR3 runs 13 residues. V was shortened by 5 bases and J by 5 bases, with 12 bases between the two germline ends. Germline CDR1 and CDR2: SGHTA and FQGNSA. The CDR3 coding sequence is TGTGCCAGCAGCCCAACCACTCCGGAGACCCAGTACTTC. Its protein product is CASSPTTPETQYF.

On this clonotype itself: The junction does not match germline at one end; this may be a read error. This sequence joins TRBV20-1 and TRBJ1-5; D gene uncertain. The CDR3 is 13 residues long. Germline CDR1 is DFQATT and CDR2 is SNEGSKA (reference sequence). CDR3 protein: CSARGASDHPQHF. As DNA, the CDR3 is TGCAGTGCTAGAGGGGCCAGCGATCACCCCCAGCATTTT.

CDR3 nucleotide sequence: TGTGCCAGCAGCTTATTTTATGGTGCAAAGACCCAGTACTTC. It is translated as CASSLFYGAKTQYF. This sequence joins TRBV11-2 and TRBJ2-5; D ambiguous. In germline, CDR1 is SGHAT, CDR2 FQNNGV. Trimming cost V 2 bases and J 6 bases, with 13 bases left between them. The CDR3 is made up of 14 amino acids.

The chain has TRBV5-1 and TRBJ2-1; 10 bases are a match to TRBD2. Germline values: CDR1 SGHRS, CDR2 YFSETQ. The CDR3 runs 15 residues. V shed 2 bases, J shed 10 bases, and the junction held 9 bases outside the gene matches. CDR3 bases: TGCGCCAGCAGCTTAGAACCGGGACTAGCGAGCGAGCAGTTCTTC. It is translated as CASSLEPGLASEQFF.